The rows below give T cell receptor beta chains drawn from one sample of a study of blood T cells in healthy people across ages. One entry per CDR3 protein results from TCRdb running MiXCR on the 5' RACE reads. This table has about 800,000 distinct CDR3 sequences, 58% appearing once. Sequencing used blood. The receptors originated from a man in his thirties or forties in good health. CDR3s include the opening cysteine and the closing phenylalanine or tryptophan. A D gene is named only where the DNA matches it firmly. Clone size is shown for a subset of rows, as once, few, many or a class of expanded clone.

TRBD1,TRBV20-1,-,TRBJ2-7,TGCAGTGCTAGAGTCTGGACAGGGCTCTACGAGCAGTACTTC,CSARVWTGLYEQYF
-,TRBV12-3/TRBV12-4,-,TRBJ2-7,TGTGCCAGCAGTTTGGACCCGCGCTACGAGCAGTACTTC,CASSLDPRYEQYF
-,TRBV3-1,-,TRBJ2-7,TGTGCCAGCAGCCAAGATCCTGGGTGGGGGAGAGTCTCCTACGAGCAGTACTTC,CASSQDPGWGRVSYEQYF
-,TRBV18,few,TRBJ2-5,TGTGCCAGCTCACTAAGGACCGCTGCCGGGGAGACCCAGTACTTC,CASSLRTAAGETQYF
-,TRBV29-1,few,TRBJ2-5,TGCAGCGCCCTAGCCCGGGGTAGTCAAGAGACCCAGTACTTC,CSALARGSQETQYF
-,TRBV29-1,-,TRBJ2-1,TGCAGCGTTGAACTTAGACAAGAGACCCAGTTCTTC,CSVELRQETQFF
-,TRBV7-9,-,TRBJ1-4,TGTGCCACCGGACGAGCCGGGAGTGGTGAAAAACTGTTTTTT,CATGRAGSGEKLFF
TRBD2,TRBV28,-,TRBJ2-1,TGTGCCAGCAGCTCTGCCAGACTAGCGGGAGTGACTGAGCAGTTCTTC,CASSSARLAGVTEQFF
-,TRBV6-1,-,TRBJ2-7,TGTGCCAGCAGTGATCGGATGCTGACGGGGTCCCAGTACTTC,CASSDRMLTGSQYF
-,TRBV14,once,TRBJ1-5,TGTGCCAGCAGCCAAGATCACAATCAGCCCCAGCATTTT,CASSQDHNQPQHF
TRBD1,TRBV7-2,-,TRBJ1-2,TGTGCCAGCAGCGCATCCCACGGGACAGCTTCTAACTATGGCTACACCTTC,CASSASHGTASNYGYTF
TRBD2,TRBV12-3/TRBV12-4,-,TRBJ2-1,TGTGCCAGCAGGCGTCAGCGGGAGGGGGTCTCCTACAATGAGCAGTTCTTC,CASRRQREGVSYNEQFF
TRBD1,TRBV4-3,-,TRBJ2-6,TGCGCCAGCAGCCCGCCGAAGACAGATAGACATACAGGGGTTGGGGCCAACGTCCTGACTTTC,CASSPPKTDRHTGVGANVLTF
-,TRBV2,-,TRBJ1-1,TGTGCCAGCAGGATGGAGGGGAACACTGAAGCTTTCTTT,CASRMEGNTEAFF
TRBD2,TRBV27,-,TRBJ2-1,TGTGCCAGCAGTTTCCCGGCGGGGGGATACAATGAGCAGTTCTTC,CASSFPAGGYNEQFF
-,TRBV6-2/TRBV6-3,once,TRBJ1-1,TGTGCCAGCAAGCGGCAAAACACTGAAGCTTTCTTT,CASKRQNTEAFF
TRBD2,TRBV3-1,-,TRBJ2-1,TGTGCCAGCAGCCAGGTGATGCGGGGGGCCCTCAATGAGCAGTTCTTC,CASSQVMRGALNEQFF
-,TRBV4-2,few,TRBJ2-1,TGTGCCAGCAGCCAATCCTACGGTGATGAGCAGTTCTTC,CASSQSYGDEQFF
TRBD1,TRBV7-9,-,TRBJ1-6,TGTGCCAGCAGTCGGACCCAGGGGGCCTATTCACCCCTCCACTTT,CASSRTQGAYSPLHF
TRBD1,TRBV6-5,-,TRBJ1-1,TGTGCCAGCAGTTACCCGCAGGGACAGGGGACCTCCCTGAACACTGAAGCTTTCTTT,CASSYPQGQGTSLNTEAFF
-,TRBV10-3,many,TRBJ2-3,TGTGCCATCAGTGAGTCGGGAGATACGCAGTATTTT,CAISESGDTQYF
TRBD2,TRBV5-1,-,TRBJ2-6,TGCGCCAGCAGTAATAGTAGGACTAGCGGGGGCTCTGGGGCCAACGTCCTGACTTTC,CASSNSRTSGGSGANVLTF
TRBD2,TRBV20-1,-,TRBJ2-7,TGCAGTGGGCAGGGACTAGCGATCCATGAGCAGTACTTC,CSGQGLAIHEQYF
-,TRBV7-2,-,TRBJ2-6,TGTGCCAGCAGCTTCCTGGTCCCTGGGGCCAACGTCCTGACTTTC,CASSFLVPGANVLTF
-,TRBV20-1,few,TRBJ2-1,TGCAGTGCCCCCTCGGCAAGGATTTACAATGAGCAGTTCTTC,CSAPSARIYNEQFF
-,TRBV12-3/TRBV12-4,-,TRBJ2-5,TGTGCCAGCTCCTTGAGCCCTTCGGAGACCCAGTACTTC,CASSLSPSETQYF
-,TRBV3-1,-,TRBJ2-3,TGTGCCAGCAGCCAAGATCGGGAGTGGGGCACAGATACGCAGTATTTT,CASSQDREWGTDTQYF
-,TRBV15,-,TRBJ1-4,TGTGCCACCAGCCCCCATGGTACAGCAACTAATGAAAAACTGTTTTTT,CATSPHGTATNEKLFF
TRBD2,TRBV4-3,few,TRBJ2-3,TGCGCCAGCAGCGAAGAAGCGACTAGCGGGAGTAAGGAGTATTTT,CASSEEATSGSKEYF
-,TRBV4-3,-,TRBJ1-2,TGCGCCAGCAGCCAAGATCGGACAGAGTTCTATGGCTACACCTTC,CASSQDRTEFYGYTF
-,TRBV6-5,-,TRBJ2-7,TGTGCCAGCAGTTACAGCGGGCAGGCGGCCTACGAGCAGTACTTC,CASSYSGQAAYEQYF
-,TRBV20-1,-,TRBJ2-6,TGCAGTGCCCCCGACACCTCTGGGGCCAACGTCCTGACTTTC,CSAPDTSGANVLTF
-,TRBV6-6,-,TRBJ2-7,TGTGCCAGCAGTCCGACTCCGGGGGTCTCCACCTACGAGCAGTACTTC,CASSPTPGVSTYEQYF
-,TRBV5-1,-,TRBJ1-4,TGCGCCAGCAGCTTGGCCGGGGGCAGCGAAAAACTGTTTTTT,CASSLAGGSEKLFF
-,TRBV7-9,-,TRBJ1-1,TGTGCCAGCGGTCCGGGGACAATTATGAACACTGAAGCTTTCTTT,CASGPGTIMNTEAFF
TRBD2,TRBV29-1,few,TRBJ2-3,TGCAGCGTGCGGGAGATGGGGTCAGATACGCAGTATTTT,CSVREMGSDTQYF
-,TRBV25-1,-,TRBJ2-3,TGTGCCAGCAGTGAATATGGAGCTACAGATACGCAGTATTTT,CASSEYGATDTQYF
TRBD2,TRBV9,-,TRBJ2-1,TGTGCCAGCCACCCAACCCTGGCGGGAGGGTATCGCGATGAGCAGTTCTTC,CASHPTLAGGYRDEQFF
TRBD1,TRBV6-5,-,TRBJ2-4,TGTGCCAGCAGTTTAAAAGGGACAGGGACCCCCATTCAGTACTTC,CASSLKGTGTPIQYF
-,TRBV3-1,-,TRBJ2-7,TGTGCCAGCAGCCAAGGGGTCAGGAGCGAGCAGTACTTC,CASSQGVRSEQYF
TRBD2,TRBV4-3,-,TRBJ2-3,TGCGCCAGCAGCCAAGAGGATCCGGCTGCGGGACTAGCGGGAGTGGATACGCAGTATTTT,CASSQEDPAAGLAGVDTQYF
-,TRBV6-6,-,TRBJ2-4,TGTGCCAGCAGCGTAAATCAGGGAAACATTCAGTACTTC,CASSVNQGNIQYF
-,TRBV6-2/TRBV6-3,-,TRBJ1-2,TGTGCCAGCAGAGACCGGGACAAAGTCCATGGCTACACCTTC,CASRDRDKVHGYTF
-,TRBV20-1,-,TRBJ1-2,TGCAGTGCTAGAGTTGGCTCCGCTAACTATGGCTACACCTTC,CSARVGSANYGYTF
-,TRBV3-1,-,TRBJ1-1,TGTGCCAGCAGCCCCCAGATTGGAGGGACTGAAGCTTTCTTT,CASSPQIGGTEAFF
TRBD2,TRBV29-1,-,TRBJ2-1,TGCAGCGTAGTTAGCGGGAGAGCCGATAATGAGCAGTTCTTC,CSVVSGRADNEQFF
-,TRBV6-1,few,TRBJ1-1,TGTGCCAGCGTCCAGCGCGCTGAAGCTTTCTTT,CASVQRAEAFF
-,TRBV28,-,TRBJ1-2,TGTGCCAGCAGCCGGAGGACCTCCGGAGGGGCCCTGGGCTATGGCTACACCTTC,CASSRRTSGGALGYGYTF
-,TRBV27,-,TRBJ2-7,TGTGCCAGCGGTGGCAGAAACAATGAGCAGTACTTC,CASGGRNNEQYF
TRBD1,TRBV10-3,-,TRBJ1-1,TGTGCCATCAGTGCCCGGACAGGAAGAACAGAACACACTGAAGCTTTCTTT,CAISARTGRTEHTEAFF
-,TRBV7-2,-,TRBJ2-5,TGTGCCAGCAGCTTGGGAGGAGGGTACCAAGAGACCCAGTACTTC,CASSLGGGYQETQYF
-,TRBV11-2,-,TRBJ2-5,TGTGCCAGCAGCCCCCATTGGGTCGGGCCACAACAAGAGACCCAGTACTTC,CASSPHWVGPQQETQYF
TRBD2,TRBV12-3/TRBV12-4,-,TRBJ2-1,TGTGCCAGCAGACTTAGACTAGCGGGAGTGGATGAGCAGTTCTTC,CASRLRLAGVDEQFF
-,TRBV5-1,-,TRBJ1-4,TGCGCCAGCAGCTTGTCCGGAAAGGGAAATGAAAAACTGTTTTTT,CASSLSGKGNEKLFF
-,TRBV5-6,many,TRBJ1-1,TGTGCCAGCAGCCCGGCGTCAGGCACTGAAGCTTTCTTT,CASSPASGTEAFF
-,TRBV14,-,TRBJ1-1,TGTGCCAGCAGCCAACTTGGGAAAGACCTCATGAACACTGAAGCTTTCTTT,CASSQLGKDLMNTEAFF
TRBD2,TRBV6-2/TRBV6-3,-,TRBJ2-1,TGTGCCAGCAGTTTAGCGGGGGTCCTCGATGAGCAGTTCTTC,CASSLAGVLDEQFF